A single sample is the source of the 9 T cell receptor beta chains below, sequenced in a study of cytomegalovirus exposure and HLA in healthy donors. Clones were read by immunoSEQ multiplex PCR, and TCRdb kept only the in-frame ones, dropping some. The data contain 300,000 to 400,000 clones, approximately 85% of them singletons. Sequencing was done on a sample of PBMCs. Receptors were obtained from a man aged 25-45 years in good health and CMV-seronegative.

The gene calls are TRBV7-2 and TRBJ1-1; 7 bases match TRBD1. The CDR3 runs to 15 residues. Per germline, CDR1 SGHTA and CDR2 FQGNSA. V lost 5 bases and J lost 7; bases outside the gene matches: 13. The CDR3 DNA reads as TGTGCCAGCAGCATCAGGGGGACAGCGTTCGGTGAAGCTTTCTTT. Its translation is CASSIRGTAFGEAFF.

This clone was counted once. CDR3 in amino acids: CASSTRQPNQPQHF. The CDR3 nucleotides read TGTGCCAGCAGCACGAGACAACCCAATCAGCCCCAGCATTTT. This chain connects TRBV7-2 to TRBJ1-5, with unresolved D. Deletions cut 5 bases from V and 3 bases from J, with 11 bases between. Germline CDR1 SGHTA, CDR2 FQGNSA. The CDR3 consists of 14 residues.

This clone was counted a single time. At one end the junction does not follow the germline gene, possibly because of a read error. The rearrangement joins TRBV7-2 to TRBJ1-1, with no clear D. The CDR3 is made up of 14 amino acids. From germline, CDR1 is SGHTA and CDR2 FQGNSA. DNA for the CDR3: TGTGCCAGCAGCCCCCGGAGGGAGAACACTGAAGCTTTTTTT. Its protein is CASSPRRENTEAFF.

The chain combines TRBV7-8 with TRBJ2-5; TRBD2 might be the D (5 bases). Deletions cut 6 bases from V and 4 bases from J, with 12 bases between. This CDR3 is built from 13 residues. Looked up from germline, CDR1 is SGHVS and CDR2 is FQNEAQ. The CDR3 loop is CASSRTLSETQYF. The CDR3 DNA reads as TGTGCCAGCAGTCGGACTTTGTCAGAGACCCAGTACTTC.

CDR3 in amino acids: CASSDPGTGDPEQYF. The CDR3 DNA reads as TGTGCCAGCAGTGACCCCGGGACAGGGGATCCCGAGCAGTACTTC. This chain joins TRBV6-1 and TRBJ2-7; the match to TRBD1 covers 10 bases. This CDR3 region has 15 residues. Trimming cost V 3 bases and J 6 bases; bases outside gene matches: 8. Germline lookup yields CDR1 MNHNS and CDR2 SASEGT.

The chain carries TRBV11-2 and TRBJ2-7, with 10 nucleotides matching TRBD1. The germline V gene has CDR1 SGHAT and CDR2 FQNNGV. The CDR3 has 15 residues. V shed 4 bases and J 3 bases; nucleotides not matched to a gene: 6. CDR3: CASSSDRGRRYEQYF. Here the CDR3 DNA reads TGTGCCAGCAGCTCCGACAGGGGGCGCCGCTACGAGCAGTACTTC.

The chain joins TRBV6-6 to TRBJ1-1; 9 bases align to TRBD1. CDR1 is MNHNY, CDR2 SVGAGI, per germline (reference sequence). With V trimmed by 0 bases and J by 5 bases, 4 bases remained unmatched. CDR3 length equals 15 residues. The CDR3, as DNA: TGTGCCAGCAGTTACTCACAGGGGGCGCAGACTGAAGCTTTCTTT. As protein: CASSYSQGAQTEAFF.

V is TRBV27 and J is TRBJ1-2; 8 nucleotides match TRBD1. The V gene's germline CDR1 is MNHEY and CDR2 SMNVEV (reference sequence). Germline trimming cut 3 bases from V and 3 bases from J; bases unmatched to any gene: 0. The CDR3 is 13 amino acids. In DNA form, the CDR3 reads TGTGCCAGCAGTTTGGACAGGGACTATGGCTACACCTTC. It translates to CASSLDRDYGYTF.

J is TRBJ2-2 and V is TRBV6-5; 10 bases map to TRBD1. From germline, CDR1 is MNHEY and CDR2 SVGAGI. Trimming at V came to 6 bases and at J to 4 bases, leaving 5 bases not matched to a gene. The length of the CDR3 is 15 residues. CDR3 region: CASRLGQGFTGELFF. Written as DNA, the CDR3 is TGTGCCAGCAGACTGGGACAGGGGTTCACCGGGGAGCTGTTTTTT.